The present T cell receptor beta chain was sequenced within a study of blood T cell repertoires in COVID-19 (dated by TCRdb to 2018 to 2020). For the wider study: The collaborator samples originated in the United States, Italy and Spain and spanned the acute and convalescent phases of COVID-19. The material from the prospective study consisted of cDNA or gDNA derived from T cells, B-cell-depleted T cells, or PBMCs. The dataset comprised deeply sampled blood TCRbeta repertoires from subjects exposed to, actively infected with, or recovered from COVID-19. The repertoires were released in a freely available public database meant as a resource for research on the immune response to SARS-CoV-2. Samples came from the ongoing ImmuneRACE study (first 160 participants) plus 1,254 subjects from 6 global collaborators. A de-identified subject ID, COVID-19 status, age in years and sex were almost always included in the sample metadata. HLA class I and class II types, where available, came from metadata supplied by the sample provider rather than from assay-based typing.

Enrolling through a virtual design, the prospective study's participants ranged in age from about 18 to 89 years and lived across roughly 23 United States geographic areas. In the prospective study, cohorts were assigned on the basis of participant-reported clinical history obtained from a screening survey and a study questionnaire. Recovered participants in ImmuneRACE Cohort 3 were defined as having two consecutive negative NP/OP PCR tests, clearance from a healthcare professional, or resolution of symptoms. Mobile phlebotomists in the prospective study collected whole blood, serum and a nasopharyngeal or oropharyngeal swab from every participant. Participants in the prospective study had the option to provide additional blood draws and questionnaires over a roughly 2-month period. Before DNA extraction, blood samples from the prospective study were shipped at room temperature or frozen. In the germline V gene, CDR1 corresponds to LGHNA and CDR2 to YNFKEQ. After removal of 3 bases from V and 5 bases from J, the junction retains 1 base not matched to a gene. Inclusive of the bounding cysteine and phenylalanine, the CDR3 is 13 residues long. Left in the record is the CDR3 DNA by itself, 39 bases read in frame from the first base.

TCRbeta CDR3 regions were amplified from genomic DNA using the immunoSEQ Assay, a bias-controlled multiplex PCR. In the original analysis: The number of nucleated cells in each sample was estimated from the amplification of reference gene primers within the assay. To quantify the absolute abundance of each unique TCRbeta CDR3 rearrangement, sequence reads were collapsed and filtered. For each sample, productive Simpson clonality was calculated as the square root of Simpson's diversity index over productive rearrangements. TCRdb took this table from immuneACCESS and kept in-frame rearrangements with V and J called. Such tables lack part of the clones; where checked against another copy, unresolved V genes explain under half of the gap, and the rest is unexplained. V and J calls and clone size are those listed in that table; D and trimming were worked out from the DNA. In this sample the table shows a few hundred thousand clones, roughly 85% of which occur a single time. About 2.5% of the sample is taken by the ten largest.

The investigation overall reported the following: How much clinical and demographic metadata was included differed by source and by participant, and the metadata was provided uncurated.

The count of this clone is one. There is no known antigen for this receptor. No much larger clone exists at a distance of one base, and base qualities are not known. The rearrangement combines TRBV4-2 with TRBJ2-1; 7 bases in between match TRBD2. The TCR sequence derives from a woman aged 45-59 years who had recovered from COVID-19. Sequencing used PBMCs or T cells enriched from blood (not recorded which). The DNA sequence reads TGTGCCAGCAGCCAGGGACTAAACAATGAGCAGTTCTTC. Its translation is CASSQGLNNEQFF.